This note documents a single T cell receptor (beta chain) sequence. The CDR3 is 16 amino acids. Germline V gene data show CDR1 as WSHSY and CDR2 as SAAADI. V lost 2 bases, J lost 5 bases, and 18 bases lay in between. The data were taken from a study of blood T cell repertoires in COVID-19. The overall study: Spain, Italy and the United States supplied samples that represented acute and convalescent COVID-19. PBMCs, B-cell-depleted T cells, or T cells were the source of the cDNA or gDNA that made up the material.

Methods used by the authors: Reference gene primer amplification in the assay estimated nucleated cell counts. Profiling relied on immunoSEQ multiplex PCR, and the TCRdb table lists in-frame clones only, not all of them. The V and J calls and clone size were taken over from that table, and D and trimming were inferred from the DNA. Of about 44,000 clones in the sample, roughly 87% were seen once. The clonotype comes from a man in his 70s with active COVID-19. The rearrangement joins TRBV10-2 to TRBJ1-1; tentatively, D is TRBD1 (5 bases). Sequencing used peripheral blood. The CDR3 sequence: CASSEIQVRPATEAFF. CDR3 nucleotides: TGCGCCAGCAGTGAGATACAGGTCCGTCCTGCTACTGAAGCTTTCTTT.